This passage covers 8 T cell receptor beta chains from one sample sequenced in a study of blood T cell repertoires in COVID-19. The repertoire was sequenced with immunoSEQ multiplex PCR; TCRdb's copy has only in-frame clones and lacks some. The sample lists about 140,000 clones; less than 80% were seen once. The sample taken for sequencing was peripheral blood. The receptors originated from a man between 60 and 75 years old with acute or convalescent COVID-19.

This CDR3 is CASSPGQAGLSNQPQHF. The CDR3 bases are TGTGCCAGCTCACCTGGACAGGCAGGATTGAGTAATCAGCCCCAGCATTTT. The gene calls are TRBV18 and TRBJ1-5; 7 bases fit TRBD1. V dropped 3 bases and J dropped 4; count of bases not matched to a gene: 12. CDR3 size: 17 residues. From germline, CDR1 is KGHSH and CDR2 LQKENI. Variable domain in full (rest from reference TRBV18 and TRBJ1-5): NAGVMQNPRHLVRRRGQEARLRCSPMKGHSHVYWYRQLPEEGLKFMVYLQKENIIDESGMPKERFSAEFPKEGPSILRIQQVVRGDSAAYFCASSPGQAGLSNQPQHFGDGTRLSIL.

This chain connects TRBV11-2 to TRBJ2-3, with D perhaps TRBD1 (6 bases). The CDR3 loop spans 15 amino acids. V was pared by 0 bases and J by 2 bases, with 9 bases between. The germline V gene encodes CDR1 SGHAT and CDR2 FQNNGV. The CDR3 DNA sequence: TGTGCCAGCAGCTTAGACACAGGGATCACAGATACGCAGTATTTT. Translated: CASSLDTGITDTQYF.

This clone has just a few counts. This chain joins TRBV14 and TRBJ1-1; tentatively, D is TRBD1 (5 bases). Trimming removed 1 base from V and 5 bases from J, with 11 bases in between. This CDR3 has 14 residues. Germline lookup yields CDR1 SGHDN and CDR2 FVKESK. CDR3 in DNA: TGTGCCAGCAGCCAAGTATATGGGGGGACTGAAGCTTTCTTT. It codes for CASSQVYGGTEAFF. Based on the CDR3 plus reference TRBV14 and TRBJ1-1, the full variable domain is EAGVTQFPSHSVIEKGQTVTLRCDPISGHDNLYWYRRVMGKEIKFLLHFVKESKQDESGMPNNRFLAERTGGTYSTLKVQPAELEDSGVYFCASSQVYGGTEAFFGQGTRLTVV.

CDR3 nucleotide sequence: TGCGCCAGCAGCCAAAAGCCCGGGGGACAGTTAAACACTGAAGCTTTCTTT. Translation gives CASSQKPGGQLNTEAFF. The V gene is TRBV4-3, the J gene TRBJ1-1, with 7 bases matching TRBD1. V lost 2 bases, J lost 2 bases, and 11 bases stayed unmatched. CDR1 and CDR2 (germline): LGHNA, YSLEER. The CDR3 extends over 17 amino acids.

The chain links TRBV7-9 to TRBJ1-4; TRBD1 aligns across 8 bases. The germline V gene encodes CDR1 SEHNR and CDR2 FQNEAQ (reference sequence). The CDR3 covers 15 residues. The junction had 9 bases not matched to a gene; V was cut back by 2 bases and J by 10 bases. As DNA, the CDR3 is TGTGCCAGCAGCTTATCAGGGGGCAGGGAGCGAAAACTGTTTTTT. Protein sequence: CASSLSGGRERKLFF.

The rearrangement joins TRBV11-2 to TRBJ2-1, with 12 bases aligning to TRBD1. Trimming cost V 1 base and J 2 bases; bases outside gene matches: 6. Germline V CDR1 and CDR2: SGHAT, FQNNGV. The CDR3 is 18 residues long. Here the CDR3 DNA reads TGTGCCAGCAGCTTAGGGGACAGGGGGCTCCCCACCTACAATGAGCAGTTCTTC. It translates to CASSLGDRGLPTYNEQFF.

The chain uses TRBV13 and TRBJ2-3; 12 bases fit TRBD2. The ends lost 5 bases at V and 5 bases at J; junction bases unmatched: 2. The CDR3 is made up of 14 amino acids. Germline loops: CDR1 PRHDT, CDR2 FYEKMQ (reference sequence). The CDR3: CASSLAGGLDTQYF. The CDR3 coding sequence is TGTGCCAGCAGCCTAGCGGGAGGGCTAGATACGCAGTATTTT.

The CDR3 loop reads CASSWTGGQPQHF. CDR3 nucleotide sequence: TGTGCCAGCAGCTGGACAGGGGGACAGCCCCAGCATTTT. This sequence joins TRBV7-2 and TRBJ1-5; 10 bases line up with TRBD1. The junction had 1 base not matched to a gene; V was cut back by 4 bases and J by 7 bases. Germline CDR1 SGHTA, CDR2 FQGNSA. The CDR3 covers 13 residues. Using reference TRBV7-2 and TRBJ1-5 for the parts outside the CDR3, the full variable domain is GAGVSQSPSNKVTEKGKDVELRCDPISGHTALYWYRQSLGQGLEFLIYFQGNSAPDKSGLPSDRFSAERTGGSVSTLTIQRTQQEDSAVYLCASSWTGGQPQHFGDGTRLSIL.